Below are 32 T cell receptor beta chains sequenced from a single sample in a study of OX40 agonist ivuxolimab in advanced cancers. The protocol used for the library was the immunoSEQ multiplex PCR assay. In TCRdb, the immuneACCESS table is reduced to in-frame sequences with V and J assigned. These tables do not hold every clone; where another copy was compared, an unresolved V gene accounts for under half, and the others remain unexplained. This sample lists 40,000 to 45,000 clones; 80% to 90% were detected once. Approximately 6% of the sample is taken by the ten largest. The starting material was CD4+ or CD8+ T cells sorted from blood, obtained in a trial of the OX40 agonist ivuxolimab. Every receptor here comes from an adult with an advanced solid tumor such as melanoma, head and neck, liver or kidney cancer.

The V call is TRBV18, the J call TRBJ2-5; 9 bases align to TRBD2. The CDR3 is 17 residues long. CDR1 is KGHSH and CDR2 is LQKENI in the germline V gene. Germline trimming cut 1 base from V and 4 bases from J; bases unmatched to any gene: 10. This CDR3 reads CASSPLASGTLLETQYF. The CDR3 DNA reads TGTGCCAGCTCACCACTGGCTAGCGGGACCCTTTTAGAGACCCAGTACTTC.

J is TRBJ2-7 and V is TRBV27, with 9 positions matching TRBD1. Germline trimming cut 0 bases from V and 2 bases from J; bases unmatched to any gene: 11. CDR3 length: 18 residues. From germline, CDR1 is MNHEY and CDR2 SMNVEV (reference sequence). This CDR3 reads CASSLSYPGQGTPYEQYF. CDR3 nucleotide sequence: TGTGCCAGCAGTTTATCGTATCCGGGACAGGGAACCCCCTACGAGCAGTACTTC.

The CDR3 bases are TGTGCCAGCAGCTTAGGGGGGGGCTACTACGAGCAGTACTTC. It is translated as CASSLGGGYYEQYF. The chain employs TRBV11-2 and TRBJ2-7; possible D gene TRBD2, 7 bases. The length of the CDR3 is 14 residues. Trimming removed 1 base from V and 3 bases from J, with 10 bases in between. Germline assignment: CDR1 SGHAT and CDR2 FQNNGV.

The chain is built from TRBV7-8 and TRBJ1-2; no firm D call. Trimming stripped 5 bases from V and 0 bases from J, with 13 bases between. The CDR3 is 15 amino acids. CDR1 and CDR2 (germline): SGHVS, FQNEAQ. Here the CDR3 reads CASSRVRPTNYGYTF. As DNA, the CDR3 is TGTGCCAGCAGCCGAGTGCGACCGACTAACTATGGCTACACCTTC.

This clone was seen a single time. V gene TRBV7-2 combines with J gene TRBJ2-7, with D uncertain. The V gene lost 2 bases and the J gene lost 3 bases, with 11 bases spanning the gap. The germline gives CDR1 SGHTA, CDR2 FQGNSA. The CDR3 consists of 14 residues. CDR3 DNA sequence: TGTGCCAGCAGCTTATCATGGGTCGGCTACGAGCAGTACTTC. Its translation: CASSLSWVGYEQYF.

V and J are TRBV21-1 and TRBJ1-4. TRBV21-1 is shown as a pseudogene. CDR3 length: 16 residues. The CDR3 sequence is CASSTPRLPGNEKLFF. In DNA, the CDR3 is TGTGCCAGCAGCACCCCCCGGCTGCCGGGGAATGAAAAACTGTTTTTT.

The chain links TRBV19 to TRBJ2-1; no clear D. The CDR3 is 13 amino acids. From germline, CDR1 is LNHDA and CDR2 SQIVND (reference sequence). The V end was cut by 1 base, the J end by 7 bases, with 8 bases between. CDR3 residues: CASSIVTANEQFF. CDR3 DNA: TGTGCCAGTAGTATAGTCACGGCGAATGAGCAGTTCTTC.

V usage is TRBV19 and J usage is TRBJ2-5; 7 nucleotides line up with TRBD2. The germline V gene encodes CDR1 LNHDA and CDR2 SQIVND (reference sequence). The junction had 6 bases not matched to a gene; V was cut back by 7 bases and J by 4 bases. The length of the CDR3 is 13 residues. CDR3 in DNA: TGTGCCAGTACGGGAGCGGGAAGAGAGACCCAGTACTTC. Translating gives CASTGAGRETQYF.

The chain carries TRBV7-6 and TRBJ2-5, with 10 nucleotides matching TRBD2. The V gene's germline CDR1 is SGHVS and CDR2 FNYEAQ. The CDR3 length is 15 residues. With V trimmed by 3 bases and J by 2 bases, 3 bases remained unmatched. In DNA, the CDR3 is TGTGCCAGCAGCTTGGCTAGCGGGAGTCAAGAGACCCAGTACTTC. Translation: CASSLASGSQETQYF.

This clone was seen just once. V is TRBV5-1 and J is TRBJ2-1, with TRBD2 matching over 11 bases. V lost 0 bases and J lost 5; bases outside the gene matches: 1. The CDR3 sequence is 15 residues long. The germline V gene encodes CDR1 SGHRS and CDR2 YFSETQ. For the CDR3, the DNA is TGCGCCAGCAGCTTGGAACTAGCGGGAGACAATGAGCAGTTCTTC. Translation gives CASSLELAGDNEQFF. The full variable domain, with the rest looked up from reference TRBV5-1 and TRBJ2-1, is KAGVTQTPRYLIKTRGQQVTLSCSPISGHRSVSWYQQTPGQGLQFLFEYFSETQRNKGNFPGRFSGRQFSNSRSEMNVSTLELGDSALYLCASSLELAGDNEQFFGPGTRLTVL.

The rearrangement links TRBV5-1 to TRBJ2-2; D remains unclear. Per germline, CDR1 SGHRS and CDR2 YFSETQ. The CDR3 has 13 amino acids. Trimming took off 2 bases at V and 5 bases at J, with 7 bases between the two ends. The DNA for the CDR3 is TGCGCCAGCAGCTTCACCTGGACCGGGGAGCTGTTTTTT. It encodes CASSFTWTGELFF.

V and J are TRBV7-2 and TRBJ1-5; D not certain. CDR1 SGHTA and CDR2 FQGNSA come from the germline V gene. The V end lost 1 base, the J end lost 3 bases, and 7 bases lay between the germline ends. CDR3 length: 14 residues. For the CDR3, the DNA is TGTGCCAGCAGCTTAGTGATACACAATCAGCCCCAGCATTTT. It is translated as CASSLVIHNQPQHF.

DNA of the CDR3: TGTGCCAGCAGTGCTGGCGCTAGCAATCAGCCCCAGCATTTT. This encodes CASSAGASNQPQHF. The chain is built from TRBV2 and TRBJ1-5, with D unclear. The V gene's germline CDR1 is SNHLY and CDR2 FYNNEI. Deletions cut 4 bases from V and 0 bases from J, with 7 bases between. This CDR3 is built from 14 residues.

The rearrangement uses TRBV6-1 and TRBJ2-1; D unclear. V shed 7 bases and J shed 5 bases, with 12 bases lying between them. There are 13 residues in the CDR3. CDR1 is MNHNS, CDR2 SASEGT, per germline. The CDR3 loop reads CASNLVPDNEQFF. For the CDR3, the DNA is TGTGCCAGCAACCTCGTCCCGGACAATGAGCAGTTCTTC.

The chain couples TRBV18 to TRBJ2-7, with 10 bases aligning to TRBD2. This CDR3 spans 15 amino acids. Germline values: CDR1 KGHSH, CDR2 LQKENI. J gave up 6 bases and V 2 bases, and 7 bases lay outside the gene matches. CDR3 region: CASSPIASGSSEQYF. DNA of the CDR3: TGTGCCAGCTCACCAATAGCTAGCGGGAGTTCCGAGCAGTACTTC. Using reference TRBV18 and TRBJ2-7 for the parts outside the CDR3, the full variable domain is NAGVMQNPRHLVRRRGQEARLRCSPMKGHSHVYWYRQLPEEGLKFMVYLQKENIIDESGMPKERFSAEFPKEGPSILRIQQVVRGDSAAYFCASSPIASGSSEQYFGPGTRLTVT.

The chain joins TRBV5-1 to TRBJ1-4, with TRBD1 matching 7 bases. In germline, CDR1 is SGHRS, CDR2 YFSETQ. V lost 1 base, J lost 7 bases, and 4 bases stayed unmatched. The CDR3 length is 14 residues. The DNA for the CDR3 is TGCGCCAGCAGCTTGAACAGGGGAGGTGAAAAACTGTTTTTT. Translating gives CASSLNRGGEKLFF.

The chain combines TRBV6-5 with TRBJ1-1; TRBD1 is a possible D gene (5 bases). The V gene's germline CDR1 is MNHEY and CDR2 SVGAGI. V was trimmed by 2 bases and J by 2 bases, leaving 6 bases between them. The CDR3 contains 13 residues. The CDR3 reads CASSYRGNTEAFF. CDR3 DNA: TGTGCCAGCAGTTACAGGGGCAACACTGAAGCTTTCTTT.

The chain uses TRBV7-9 and TRBJ2-3, with a tentative D call TRBD2 (6 bases). The CDR3 contains 14 residues. V lost 5 bases, J lost 4 bases, and 13 bases lay in between. Germline CDR1 reads SEHNR; CDR2 reads FQNEAQ (reference sequence). The CDR3 is CASSPLSGADTQYF. CDR3 coding DNA: TGTGCCAGCAGCCCCCTTTCGGGAGCAGATACGCAGTATTTT.

To note about this clone: Distinct nucleotide sequences in the sample also encode this CDR3. This chain links TRBV10-3 with TRBJ2-7; TRBD2 matches at 7 bases. The CDR3 is 15 amino acids. The junction had 11 bases not matched to a gene; V was cut back by 9 bases and J by 0 bases. The germline V gene has CDR1 ENHRY and CDR2 SYGVKD. The CDR3 sequence is CAISDLAVTSYEQYF. CDR3 nucleotide sequence: TGTGCCATTAGCGATCTAGCGGTGACCTCCTACGAGCAGTACTTC.

This chain connects TRBV2 to TRBJ2-3, with 10 bases identical to TRBD1. Germline lookup yields CDR1 SNHLY and CDR2 FYNNEI. The CDR3 has 15 residues. J was trimmed by 3 bases and V by 7 bases; bases with no gene match: 7. CDR3 coding DNA: TGTGCCAGCACACCCGGGACAGGGGTTACAGATACGCAGTATTTT. Its translation is CASTPGTGVTDTQYF.

This chain links TRBV16 with TRBJ1-1; D might be TRBD1 (6 bases). Germline V CDR1 and CDR2: KGHSY, FQNENV. V was shortened by 4 bases and J by 1 base, with 10 bases between the two germline ends. The CDR3 extends over 14 amino acids. The CDR3 is CASSRQASNTEAFF. CDR3 DNA sequence: TGTGCCAGCAGCCGACAGGCATCGAACACTGAAGCTTTCTTT.

The chain combines TRBV15 with TRBJ2-1, with unresolved D. The CDR3 sequence is 15 residues long. CDR1 and CDR2 (germline): LNHNV, YYDKDF (reference sequence). V dropped 0 bases and J dropped 8 bases, with 14 bases sitting between them. The CDR3 nucleotides are TGTGCCACCAGCAGAGATGTGGCAGGTAACCATGAGCAGTTCTTC. It yields the protein CATSRDVAGNHEQFF.

The chain couples TRBV2 to TRBJ2-2; 8 nucleotides match TRBD1. Trimming at V came to 6 bases and at J to 5 bases, leaving 8 bases not matched to a gene. CDR3 size: 15 residues. The V gene's germline CDR1 is SNHLY and CDR2 FYNNEI. CDR3 amino acids: CASRGTGGPTGELFF. Here the CDR3 DNA reads TGTGCCAGCAGAGGAACAGGGGGGCCAACCGGGGAGCTGTTTTTT.

V is TRBV28 and J is TRBJ1-2, with D perhaps TRBD1 (6 bases). There are 14 residues in the CDR3. From germline, CDR1 is MDHEN and CDR2 SYDVKM. Deletions cut 5 bases from V and 4 bases from J, with 14 bases between. CDR3 sequence: CASSPGTSGYGYTF. The DNA for the CDR3 is TGTGCCAGCAGTCCCGGGACATCAGGCTATGGCTACACCTTC.

The CDR3 nucleotides are TGTGCCAGCACGACAGGGGGTATCACCGGGGAGCTGTTTTTT. This sequence encodes CASTTGGITGELFF. The chain employs TRBV9 and TRBJ2-2; 9 positions match TRBD1. J gave up 4 bases and V 6 bases, and 4 bases lay outside the gene matches. CDR1 and CDR2 from the germline V gene are SGDLS and YYNGEE. The CDR3 extends over 14 amino acids.

The chain couples TRBV9 to TRBJ2-3; D might be TRBD1 (5 bases). This CDR3 is 15 amino acids long. Trimming removed 1 base at V and 1 base at J, with 10 bases between. CDR1 SGDLS and CDR2 YYNGEE come from the germline V gene. CDR3: CASSVKVQGTDTQYF. In DNA, the CDR3 is TGTGCCAGCAGCGTAAAGGTACAGGGCACAGATACGCAGTATTTT. Filled out from reference TRBV9 and TRBJ2-3, the complete variable domain reads DSGVTQTPKHLITATGQRVTLRCSPRSGDLSVYWYQQSLDQGLQFLIQYYNGEERAKGNILERFSAQQFPDLHSELNLSSLELGDSALYFCASSVKVQGTDTQYFGPGTRLTVL.

CDR3 residues: CASSALAGGSRFNEQFF. The CDR3 DNA follows: TGTGCCAGCAGCGCCCTAGCGGGAGGGTCGCGTTTCAATGAGCAGTTCTTC. V is TRBV9 and J is TRBJ2-1, with 12 bases that match TRBD2. The V and J ends lost 3 bases and 6 bases, in that order; junction bases with no gene match: 10. There are 17 residues in the CDR3. Per germline, CDR1 SGDLS and CDR2 YYNGEE.

V gene TRBV6-1 combines with J gene TRBJ2-3; 8 bases are shared with TRBD1. J was trimmed by 6 bases and V by 3 bases; bases with no gene match: 11. There are 16 residues in the CDR3. The germline gives CDR1 MNHNS, CDR2 SASEGT. CDR3 bases: TGTGCCAGCAGTGAGACCGGGACAGGCCCCAGCGATACGCAGTATTTT. Residues: CASSETGTGPSDTQYF.

CDR3 in amino acids: CASSPSGIIGYEQYF. DNA for the CDR3: TGTGCCAGCAGTCCCTCGGGGATCATAGGCTACGAGCAGTACTTC. The chain combines TRBV28 with TRBJ2-7, with a possible D match to TRBD2 (5 bases). Germline V lookup: CDR1 MDHEN, CDR2 SYDVKM. This CDR3 is 15 amino acids long. V lost 5 bases, J lost 3 bases, and 17 bases lay in between.

This sequence joins TRBV7-6 and TRBJ2-7, with TRBD2 identical over 7 bases. Unmatched junction bases numbered 11, after V lost 3 bases and J lost 6 bases. CDR1 is SGHVS, CDR2 FNYEAQ, per germline. The CDR3 extends over 15 amino acids. CDR3 sequence (DNA): TGTGCCAGCAGCTTGAGCCAGGGAGGGAAGGGCGAGCAGTACTTC. This codes for CASSLSQGGKGEQYF.

J is TRBJ2-1 and V is TRBV6-5; TRBD2 agrees at 8 bases. CDR3 length equals 13 residues. The junction had 6 bases not matched to a gene; V was cut back by 6 bases and J by 8 bases. Germline V lookup: CDR1 MNHEY, CDR2 SVGAGI. CDR3 DNA sequence: TGTGCCAGCAGGGATAGCGGGACGCATGAGCAGTTCTTC. Encoded protein: CASRDSGTHEQFF.

V and J are TRBV5-4 and TRBJ2-7; 8 positions match TRBD1. With V trimmed by 0 bases and J by 7 bases, 6 bases remained unmatched. Germline values: CDR1 SGHNT, CDR2 YYREEE (reference sequence). The CDR3 spans 14 residues. In DNA, the CDR3 is TGTGCCAGCAGCTTGGTTCAGGGGGCTGATGAGCAGTACTTC. Protein: CASSLVQGADEQYF. Drawing the rest from reference TRBV5-4 and TRBJ2-7, the complete variable domain is ETGVTQSPTHLIKTRGQQVTLRCSSQSGHNTVSWYQQALGQGPQFIFQYYREEENGRGNFPPRFSGLQFPNYSSELNVNALELDDSALYLCASSLVQGADEQYFGPGTRLTVT.